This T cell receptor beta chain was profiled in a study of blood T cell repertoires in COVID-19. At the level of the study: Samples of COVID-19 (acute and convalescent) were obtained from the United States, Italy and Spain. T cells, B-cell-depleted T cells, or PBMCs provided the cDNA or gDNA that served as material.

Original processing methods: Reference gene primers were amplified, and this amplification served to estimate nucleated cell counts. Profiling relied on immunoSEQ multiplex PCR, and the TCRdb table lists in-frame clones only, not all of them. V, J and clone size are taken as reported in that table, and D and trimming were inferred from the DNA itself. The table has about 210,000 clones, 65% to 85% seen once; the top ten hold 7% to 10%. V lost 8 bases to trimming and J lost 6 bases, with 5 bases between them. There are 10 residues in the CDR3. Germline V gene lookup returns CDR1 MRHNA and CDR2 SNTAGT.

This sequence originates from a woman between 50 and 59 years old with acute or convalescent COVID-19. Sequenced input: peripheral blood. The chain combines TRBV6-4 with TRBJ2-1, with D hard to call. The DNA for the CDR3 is TGTGCCAGCTGGGCCAATGAGCAGTTCTTC. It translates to CASWANEQFF.